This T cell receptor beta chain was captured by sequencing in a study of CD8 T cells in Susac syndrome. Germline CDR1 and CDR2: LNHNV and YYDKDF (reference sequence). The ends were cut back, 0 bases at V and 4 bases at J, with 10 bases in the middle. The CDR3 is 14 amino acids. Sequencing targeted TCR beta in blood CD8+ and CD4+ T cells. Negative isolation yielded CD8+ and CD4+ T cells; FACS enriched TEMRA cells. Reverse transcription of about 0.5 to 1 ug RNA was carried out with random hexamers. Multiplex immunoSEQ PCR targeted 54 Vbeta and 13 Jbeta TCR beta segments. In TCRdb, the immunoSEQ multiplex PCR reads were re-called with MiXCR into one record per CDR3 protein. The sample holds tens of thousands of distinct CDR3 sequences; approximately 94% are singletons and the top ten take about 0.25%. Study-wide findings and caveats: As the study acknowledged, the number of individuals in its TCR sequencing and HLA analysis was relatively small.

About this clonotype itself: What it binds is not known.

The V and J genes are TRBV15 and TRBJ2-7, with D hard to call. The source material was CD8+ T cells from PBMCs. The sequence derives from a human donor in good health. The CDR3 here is CATSRDATNYEQYV. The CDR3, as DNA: TGTGCCACCAGCAGAGATGCTACAAATTACGAGCAGTACGTC.